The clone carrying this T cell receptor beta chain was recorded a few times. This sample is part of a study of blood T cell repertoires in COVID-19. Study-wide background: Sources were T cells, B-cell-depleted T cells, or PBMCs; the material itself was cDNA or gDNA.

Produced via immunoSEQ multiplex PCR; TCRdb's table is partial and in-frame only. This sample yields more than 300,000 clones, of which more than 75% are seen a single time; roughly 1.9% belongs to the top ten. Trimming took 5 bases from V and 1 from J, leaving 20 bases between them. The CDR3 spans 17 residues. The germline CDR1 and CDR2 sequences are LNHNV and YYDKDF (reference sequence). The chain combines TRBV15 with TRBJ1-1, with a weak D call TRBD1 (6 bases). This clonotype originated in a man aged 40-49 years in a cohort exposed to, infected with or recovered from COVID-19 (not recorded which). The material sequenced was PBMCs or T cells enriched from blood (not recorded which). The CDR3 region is CATSRLYTGLKNTEAFF. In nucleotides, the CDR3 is TGTGCCACCAGCCGACTATATACAGGGTTAAAGAACACTGAAGCTTTCTTT.